Listed below are T cell receptor beta chains from one sample, sequenced in a study. The method was immunoSEQ multiplex PCR; TCRdb's version includes in-frame clones alone and lacks a portion of them. The repertoire holds around 50,000 clones, with 93% as singletons. The source material was PBMCs. The source is a man aged 35 to 55 with rheumatoid arthritis. CDR3s include the opening cysteine and the closing phenylalanine or tryptophan. D genes are given only for firm matches.

CASSKRTSGRVETQYF	TRBD2	TRBV3-1/TRBV3-2	TRBJ2-5
CASSPARGLTEAFF	TRBD1	TRBV11-2	TRBJ1-1
CASSYPGAPSSGANVLTF	.	TRBV6-2/TRBV6-3	TRBJ2-6
CASSLAEFAQPQHF	.	TRBV28	TRBJ1-5
CASSVEGRGTEAFF	.	TRBV9	TRBJ1-1
CATSDPTGDSYEQYF	TRBD1	TRBV24-1	TRBJ2-7
CASSLDGVPTEAFF	.	TRBV5-1	TRBJ1-1
CASSLGQNGEKLFF	.	TRBV7-6	TRBJ1-4
CASSLAGQNPLAEQFF	.	TRBV5-1	TRBJ2-1
CASSIGPFSSGSTDTQYF	TRBD2	TRBV19	TRBJ2-3
CASSFGQGNTEAFF	TRBD1	TRBV19	TRBJ1-1
CAISDSGLGNQPQHF	.	TRBV10-3	TRBJ1-5
CASSLNTLGNQPQHF	.	TRBV7-8	TRBJ1-5
CASSDSGISGANVLTF	.	TRBV25-1	TRBJ2-6
CASGLTSGGATYTQYF	TRBD2	TRBV5-6	TRBJ2-3
CASSQFEAIRPLHF	.	TRBV3-1/TRBV3-2	TRBJ1-6
CATSDRSNDEQFF	.	TRBV24-1	TRBJ2-1
CASSPGGRIYGYTF	.	TRBV11-2	TRBJ1-2
CASSRPDRDPSYEQYF	TRBD1	TRBV5-6	TRBJ2-7